This T cell receptor beta chain appears in the sequencing data of a study of T-cell memory formation after mild COVID-19. V trimming: 2 bases; J trimming: 0 bases; junction bases outside the gene matches: 8. Germline V gene data show CDR1 as LGHDT and CDR2 as YNNKEL (reference sequence). The CDR3 is 19 residues long. Each CDR3 protein gets one entry after TCRdb re-called the 5' RACE reads with MiXCR. The table has roughly 340,000 distinct CDR3 sequences, about 20% seen once. This sequence was found in a young man who had mild COVID-19 (a few samples of this study predate the infection). Cell type and time point are not known. The rearrangement joins TRBV3-1 to TRBJ2-6; the match to TRBD2 covers 9 bases. Sequencing was performed on PBMCs or a T cell subset sorted from them (not recorded which). As DNA, the CDR3 is TGTGCCAGCAGCCAACGTGGAGTAGCGGGAGTCTCTGGGGCCAACGTCCTGACTTTC. Its translation: CASSQRGVAGVSGANVLTF. Complete variable domain (other parts from reference TRBV3-1 and TRBJ2-6): DTAVSQTPKYLVTQMGNDKSIKCEQNLGHDTMYWYKQDSKKFLKIMFSYNNKELIINETVPNRFSPKSPDKAHLNLHINSLELGDSAVYFCASSQRGVAGVSGANVLTFGAGSRLTVL.